What follows are 27 T cell receptor beta chains derived from one specimen sequenced in a study of shared T cell receptors in the human thymus. TCRdb's table, derived via immunoSEQ multiplex PCR, lists solely in-frame clones and lacks some. The repertoire has over 650,000 clones, more than 70% of them found once; the top ten carry about 0.0094%. The sample was also reused in another study, on human thymus T cells.

The sequenced material came from thymocytes. Receptors originate from a boy under two years old with a congenital heart defect.

The chain has TRBV5-1 and TRBJ2-3, with 9 bases fitting TRBD1. Trimming at V came to 0 bases and at J to 6 bases, leaving 5 bases not matched to a gene. The germline gives CDR1 SGHRS, CDR2 YFSETQ. The CDR3 runs to 15 residues. The CDR3 sequence is CASSLADRGADTQYF. The CDR3 coding sequence is TGCGCCAGCAGCTTGGCTGACAGGGGGGCGGATACGCAGTATTTT.

The chain uses TRBV2 and TRBJ2-5, with a tentative D call TRBD2 (6 bases). This CDR3 is built from 13 residues. The V end was cut by 2 bases, the J end by 5 bases, with 9 bases between. Germline CDR1 and CDR2: SNHLY and FYNNEI. CDR3 DNA sequence: TGTGCCAGCAGTGAAACCGGGGGTGAGACCCAGTACTTC. It is translated as CASSETGGETQYF.

The chain couples TRBV10-3 to TRBJ1-1; no clear D. There are 13 residues in the CDR3. Germline V gene lookup returns CDR1 ENHRY and CDR2 SYGVKD. V gave up 4 bases and J gave up 0 bases, with 6 bases separating them. CDR3 loop: CAISVRVNTEAFF. The CDR3 DNA reads as TGTGCCATCAGTGTTCGGGTGAACACTGAAGCTTTCTTT.

This clone was seen only a few times. The chain employs TRBV18 and TRBJ1-2; TRBD1 agrees at 7 bases. This CDR3 contains 13 residues. The ends lost 4 bases at V and 8 bases at J; junction bases unmatched: 7. From germline, CDR1 is KGHSH and CDR2 LQKENI. CDR3 bases: TGTGCCAGCTCACTGGGACAGCGGGAGGGCTACACCTTC. Protein product: CASSLGQREGYTF.

This sequence joins TRBV5-4 and TRBJ2-1, with D possibly matching TRBD2 (6 bases). V was trimmed by 0 bases and J by 6 bases, leaving 19 bases between them. Germline values: CDR1 SGHNT, CDR2 YYREEE (reference sequence). The CDR3 loop spans 17 amino acids. CDR3 amino acids: CASSLDPDSAGFNEQFF. CDR3 sequence (DNA): TGTGCCAGCAGCTTGGATCCCGACTCGGCGGGATTCAATGAGCAGTTCTTC.

This clone was detected only once. This chain connects TRBV28 to TRBJ1-6, with unresolved D. The length of the CDR3 is 15 residues. Trimming removed 6 bases from V and 6 bases from J, with 15 bases in between. CDR1 and CDR2 (germline): MDHEN, SYDVKM. The CDR3 nucleotides read TGTGCCAGCAGATCCTCGGGAATGGGTAATTCACCCCTCCACTTT. This translates into CASRSSGMGNSPLHF.

CDR3 coding DNA: TGTGCCAGCAGCTTGGGGGGATGGGCAGGGATTTGCGACGAGCAGTACTTC. Translated, it gives CASSLGGWAGICDEQYF. The chain uses TRBV5-6 and TRBJ2-7, with a tentative D call TRBD1 (5 bases). Germline CDR1 SGHDT, CDR2 YYEEEE. V gave up 0 bases and J gave up 5 bases, with 21 bases separating them. The CDR3 sequence is 17 residues long.

A note on this clone: Other DNA variants within this sample encode the same CDR3. The V and J genes are TRBV7-2 and TRBJ1-6; the D gene is possibly TRBD1 (5 bases). V dropped 2 bases and J dropped 7 bases, with 12 bases sitting between them. This CDR3 region has 15 residues. Germline V lookup: CDR1 SGHTA, CDR2 FQGNSA. CDR3 sequence (DNA): TGTGCCAGCAGCTTAAGGCAGGGTATGAATTCACCCCTCCACTTT. Amino acids: CASSLRQGMNSPLHF.

This clone appeared a single time. The CDR3 sequence: CASSLLTGGMTYEQYF. As DNA, the CDR3 is TGTGCCAGCAGCCTCCTGACAGGGGGCATGACCTACGAGCAGTACTTC. The J gene is TRBJ2-7, the V gene TRBV7-9; 10 bases agree with TRBD1. J lost 2 bases, V lost 5 bases, and 9 bases had no gene match. Germline V CDR1 and CDR2: SEHNR, FQNEAQ (reference sequence). The CDR3 totals 16 residues.

The genes are TRBV15 and TRBJ2-7; D perhaps matches TRBD2 (6 bases). Trimming stripped 0 bases from V and 5 bases from J, with 8 bases between. Germline V gives CDR1 LNHNV, CDR2 YYDKDF (reference sequence). This CDR3 is built from 13 residues. The DNA of the CDR3 is TGTGCCACCAGCAGAGAGGGGGGAGACGAGCAGTACTTC. Its protein is CATSREGGDEQYF.

This clone is a singleton in its sample. CDR3 nucleotides: TGCGCCAGCAGCTTGGGGGCAGGCTTGAACACTGAAGCTTTCTTT. It is translated as CASSLGAGLNTEAFF. V and J are TRBV5-1 and TRBJ1-1; no clear D gene. V was clipped by 0 bases and J by 0 bases, with 9 bases between them. The CDR3 has 15 residues. Germline V CDR1 and CDR2: SGHRS, YFSETQ.

V gene TRBV28 combines with J gene TRBJ1-5; D gene uncertain. Trimming took 3 bases from V and 0 from J, leaving 12 bases between them. The germline gives CDR1 MDHEN, CDR2 SYDVKM. The length of the CDR3 is 16 residues. The CDR3 sequence: CASSFIDIPSNQPQHF. The CDR3 DNA sequence: TGTGCCAGCAGTTTCATTGACATTCCTAGCAATCAGCCCCAGCATTTT.

The chain joins TRBV18 to TRBJ1-1, with 7 nucleotides matching TRBD1. The CDR3 runs 16 residues. CDR1 is KGHSH, CDR2 LQKENI, per germline. The trim removed 4 bases at V and 1 base at J, leaving 9 bases unmatched. CDR3 residues: CASSRTKGQQNTEAFF. CDR3 DNA sequence: TGTGCCAGCTCACGTACAAAGGGACAGCAGAACACTGAAGCTTTCTTT.

The rearrangement links TRBV7-2 to TRBJ1-4, with D possibly matching TRBD1 (6 bases). Germline CDR1 SGHTA, CDR2 FQGNSA. The CDR3 is 14 residues long. Trimming removed 5 bases from V and 4 bases from J, with 11 bases in between. In DNA, the CDR3 is TGTGCCAGCAGCACTCTGGACAGTAATGAAAAACTGTTTTTT. This sequence encodes CASSTLDSNEKLFF. The complete variable domain, with remaining parts taken from reference TRBV7-2 and TRBJ1-4, reads GAGVSQSPSNKVTEKGKDVELRCDPISGHTALYWYRQSLGQGLEFLIYFQGNSAPDKSGLPSDRFSAERTGGSVSTLTIQRTQQEDSAVYLCASSTLDSNEKLFFGSGTQLSVL.

This chain links TRBV15 with TRBJ1-5; 7 nucleotides agree with TRBD1. Trimming took 5 bases from V and 3 from J; bases not matched to a gene: 4. This CDR3 comprises 14 residues. In germline, CDR1 is LNHNV, CDR2 YYDKDF (reference sequence). This CDR3 is CATSGTENNQPQHF. The CDR3 coding sequence is TGTGCCACCAGCGGGACAGAGAACAATCAGCCCCAGCATTTT.

The chain recombines TRBV28 with TRBJ2-3; 14 nucleotides align to TRBD2. Per germline, CDR1 MDHEN and CDR2 SYDVKM. The V and J ends lost 4 bases and 0 bases, in that order; junction bases with no gene match: 6. The CDR3 runs to 18 residues. CDR3 sequence: CASSSTSGRASSTDTQYF. CDR3 in DNA: TGTGCCAGCAGTTCGACTAGCGGGAGGGCTTCTAGCACAGATACGCAGTATTTT.

This chain joins TRBV9 and TRBJ2-5; D gene uncertain. This CDR3 contains 17 residues. Trimming left V 0 bases short and J 1 base short, with 16 bases between. Germline-derived CDR1 and CDR2 are SGDLS and YYNGEE. The CDR3 DNA follows: TGTGCCAGCAGCGTAGGCCGCTCGTTAGAGATCCAAGAGACCCAGTACTTC. This codes for CASSVGRSLEIQETQYF.

This clone was picked up one time. The rearrangement joins TRBV10-3 to TRBJ1-2; TRBD1 aligns across 11 bases. Germline CDR1 ENHRY, CDR2 SYGVKD. V was clipped by 7 bases and J by 4 bases; unmatched bases: 14. The CDR3 has 17 amino acids. CDR3 in DNA: TGTGCCATCAACGTCTCATCGGACAGGGGGCAATTCTATGGCTACACCTTC. Its translation: CAINVSSDRGQFYGYTF.

Here the CDR3 reads CASSTGTDFYEQYF. CDR3 DNA sequence: TGTGCCAGCAGTACCGGGACAGACTTCTACGAGCAGTACTTC. The chain joins TRBV6-5 to TRBJ2-5, with 7 bases aligning to TRBD1. Gene TRBJ2-7 matches the end of the DNA better, so the J call may be wrong. The CDR3 is made up of 14 amino acids. In germline, CDR1 is MNHEY, CDR2 SVGAGI.

V gene TRBV5-1 combines with J gene TRBJ1-1; the match to TRBD1 covers 9 bases. This CDR3 comprises 16 residues. Germline CDR1 is SGHRS and CDR2 is YFSETQ. V lost 4 bases and J lost 3; bases outside the gene matches: 10. The CDR3 region has the DNA TGCGCCAGCAGCGTACCTACAGGGGGCCGGGACACTGAAGCTTTCTTT. Its translation is CASSVPTGGRDTEAFF.

The J gene is TRBJ2-1, the V gene TRBV7-4; 9 positions match TRBD1. Germline assignment: CDR1 SGHVT and CDR2 SQSDAQ. This CDR3 contains 19 residues. Trimming took 5 bases from V and 2 from J; bases not matched to a gene: 16. CDR3 bases: TGTGCCAGCAGCCCACTAAGAAGGCCGGGACAGGGTACCTACAATGAGCAGTTCTTC. It yields the protein CASSPLRRPGQGTYNEQFF.

In DNA form, the CDR3 reads TGCGCCAGCAGCCAACAACTTGACAGGGACACTGAAGCTTTCTTT. Translation gives CASSQQLDRDTEAFF. The chain is built from TRBV4-1 and TRBJ1-1; 7 bases are a match to TRBD1. Trimming removed 2 bases from V and 3 bases from J; junction bases left unmatched: 6. CDR1 is MGHRA, CDR2 YSYEKL, per germline. The CDR3 has 15 residues.

V usage is TRBV6-1 and J usage is TRBJ2-7; D is unresolved. Per the germline V gene, CDR1 is MNHNS and CDR2 is SASEGT. Trimming stripped 4 bases from V and 2 bases from J, with 12 bases between. The CDR3 contains 14 residues. The CDR3 protein is CASSVVVGAYEQYF. DNA for the CDR3: TGTGCCAGCAGTGTAGTAGTCGGAGCCTACGAGCAGTACTTC.

This clone was counted between two and nine times. V usage is TRBV4-1 and J usage is TRBJ2-3; D possibly corresponds to TRBD2 (6 bases). Trimming stripped 1 base from V and 5 bases from J, with 16 bases between. Germline values: CDR1 MGHRA, CDR2 YSYEKL. The CDR3 runs to 16 residues. CDR3 sequence (DNA): TGCGCCAGCAGCCAAGGATTTTGGGGGGTAGGAGATACGCAGTATTTT. Encoded protein: CASSQGFWGVGDTQYF.

The chain links TRBV7-9 to TRBJ1-5, with D possibly being TRBD1 (6 bases). CDR1 is SEHNR and CDR2 is FQNEAQ in the germline V gene (reference sequence). The germline V and J ends were trimmed by 4 bases and 5 bases, with 18 bases remaining between them. The CDR3 totals 16 residues. CDR3 nucleotide sequence: TGTGCCAGCAGCTCAGGCTTCCAGGGGCTTCATCAGCCCCAGCATTTT. Translated, it gives CASSSGFQGLHQPQHF.

This chain joins TRBV19 and TRBJ1-5; D remains unclear. Germline V CDR1 and CDR2: LNHDA, SQIVND (reference sequence). This CDR3 comprises 16 residues. With 5 bases removed from V and 3 bases from J, the gap between germline ends came to 17 bases. The CDR3 here is CASSERAVGVNQPQHF. The DNA for the CDR3 is TGTGCCAGTAGTGAGCGTGCCGTCGGGGTCAATCAGCCCCAGCATTTT. Filled out from reference TRBV19 and TRBJ1-5, the complete variable domain reads DGGITQSPKYLFRKEGQNVTLSCEQNLNHDAMYWYRQDPGQGLRLIYYSQIVNDFQKGDIAEGYSVSREKKESFPLTVTSAQKNPTAFYLCASSERAVGVNQPQHFGDGTRLSIL.

This clone is a singleton in its sample. The identical CDR3 is also encoded by other nucleotide sequences in the sample. The chain carries TRBV4-2 and TRBJ2-5, with D possibly TRBD1 on 6 matching bases. Germline CDR1 LGHNA, CDR2 YNFKEQ. Trimming cost V 3 bases and J 2 bases, with 16 bases left between them. The CDR3 runs 16 residues. The CDR3 spells CASSHQTGHLQETQYF. CDR3 in DNA: TGTGCCAGCAGCCATCAGACGGGACACCTTCAAGAGACCCAGTACTTC.